The 7 T cell receptor beta chains presented below share a single source sample, sequenced in a study of blood T cell repertoires in COVID-19 (dated by TCRdb to about 2020). The protocol used for the library was the immunoSEQ multiplex PCR assay. As stored in TCRdb, this immuneACCESS dataset retains in-frame rearrangements with V and J assigned. A fraction of the clones does not appear; measured against another copy, unresolved V genes explain less than half of the discrepancy, and the remainder lacks a known reason. Recorded for this sample are over 80,000 clones; 90% to 95% of them occurred a single time. The ten largest make up 1.5% to 2% of the sample. The sample comprised peripheral blood. These receptors were obtained from a man in his 60s with acute or convalescent COVID-19.

The chain joins TRBV4-3 to TRBJ2-6; 8 nucleotides match TRBD1. Trimming took 0 bases from V and 4 from J; bases not matched to a gene: 11. The CDR3 consists of 19 residues. In germline, CDR1 is LGHNA, CDR2 YSLEER. CDR3: CASSQDRTGIRPGANVLTF. CDR3 in DNA: TGCGCCAGCAGCCAAGATAGGACAGGGATCAGGCCGGGGGCCAACGTCCTGACTTTC.

The chain combines TRBV27 with TRBJ1-5; unclear D gene. Germline V gene lookup returns CDR1 MNHEY and CDR2 SMNVEV (reference sequence). The CDR3 totals 15 residues. The V gene lost 2 bases and the J gene lost 0 bases, with 8 bases spanning the gap. CDR3 bases: TGTGCCAGCAGTTTACTATTCCCTAGCAATCAGCCCCAGCATTTT. Protein sequence: CASSLLFPSNQPQHF.

This clone was recorded only once. The V and J genes are TRBV19 and TRBJ2-7, with 8 bases aligning to TRBD1. From germline, CDR1 is LNHDA and CDR2 SQIVND (reference sequence). The trim removed 6 bases at V and 0 bases at J, leaving 4 bases unmatched. The CDR3 extends over 14 amino acids. CDR3 nucleotide sequence: TGTGCCAGTAGGAGGGACAGGAGCTCCTACGAGCAGTACTTC. Translation gives CASRRDRSSYEQYF. Drawing the rest from reference TRBV19 and TRBJ2-7, the complete variable domain is DGGITQSPKYLFRKEGQNVTLSCEQNLNHDAMYWYRQDPGQGLRLIYYSQIVNDFQKGDIAEGYSVSREKKESFPLTVTSAQKNPTAFYLCASRRDRSSYEQYFGPGTRLTVT.

The chain joins TRBV6-5 to TRBJ1-1; D is undetermined. V dropped 4 bases and J dropped 4 bases, with 13 bases sitting between them. From germline, CDR1 is MNHEY and CDR2 SVGAGI. This CDR3 has 14 amino acids. The CDR3 DNA follows: TGTGCCAGCAGTTTTAGGGAGACCGGCACTGAAGCTTTCTTT. Encoded protein: CASSFRETGTEAFF.

The chain recombines TRBV19 with TRBJ2-6; 9 bases map to TRBD1. J lost 5 bases, V lost 5 bases, and 7 bases had no gene match. The CDR3 length is 16 residues. Germline CDR1 reads LNHDA; CDR2 reads SQIVND (reference sequence). The CDR3 spells CASSPRTGVRANVLTF. The DNA for the CDR3 is TGTGCCAGTAGTCCGAGGACAGGGGTAAGGGCCAACGTCCTGACTTTC.

This clone was counted a single time. The V call is TRBV19, the J call TRBJ2-7; perhaps TRBD2 as D (6 bases). Germline V gene sequence: CDR1 LNHDA, CDR2 SQIVND (reference sequence). Trimming took off 1 base at V and 5 bases at J, with 12 bases between the two ends. CDR3 size: 14 residues. The CDR3 coding sequence is TGTGCCAGTAGTATAGTAGGAGGGTACAACGAGCAGTACTTC. Translating it yields CASSIVGGYNEQYF.

This chain joins TRBV5-5 and TRBJ2-3; 7 nucleotides agree with TRBD2. The CDR3 is made up of 15 amino acids. From germline, CDR1 is SGHKS and CDR2 YYEKEE (reference sequence). V shed 2 bases and J 3 bases; nucleotides not matched to a gene: 6. This chain's CDR3 is CASSFGAGVTDTQYF. CDR3 sequence (DNA): TGTGCCAGCAGCTTCGGGGCGGGAGTGACAGATACGCAGTATTTT.